One sample yielded the 30 T cell receptor beta chains listed below, sequenced in a study of T cell changes during pregnancy in multiple sclerosis (dated by TCRdb to between 2019 and 2020). Receptor libraries were prepared by the immunoSEQ multiplex PCR assay. Not all clones reach the TCRdb copy of this immuneACCESS table, which keeps in-frame sequences only. Checked studies attribute under half of the gap to unresolved V genes and leave the rest unexplained. The sample table lists 30,000 to 40,000 clones, about nine tenths of them with a count of one. Of the sample, roughly 6.1% is held by the ten largest clones. The source material was CD8+ T cells from peripheral blood mononuclear cells, sampled in the second trimester of pregnancy. The receptors here all came from a female donor with multiple sclerosis, enrolled in a pregnancy study.

The V gene is TRBV11-3, the J gene TRBJ2-2; possible D gene TRBD1, 5 bases. V lost 5 bases to trimming and J lost 6 bases, with 10 bases between them. Per the germline V gene, CDR1 is SGHNT and CDR2 is YENEEA. CDR3 length: 13 residues. This CDR3 is CASSEKGPGELFF. CDR3 nucleotide sequence: TGTGCCAGCAGCGAGAAGGGGCCCGGGGAGCTGTTTTTT.

V usage is TRBV7-9 and J usage is TRBJ1-1; no clear D. CDR1 and CDR2 (germline): SEHNR, FQNEAQ (reference sequence). V lost 1 base and J 2 bases, leaving 14 bases between the germline ends. The CDR3 sequence is 16 residues long. The CDR3 here is CASSLGASQINTEAFF. The CDR3 bases are TGTGCCAGCAGCTTAGGGGCTTCACAGATTAACACTGAAGCTTTCTTT.

The rearrangement joins TRBV11-2 to TRBJ1-2; D is ambiguous. The CDR3 has 14 residues. Per the germline V gene, CDR1 is SGHAT and CDR2 is FQNNGV. V lost 5 bases and J 2 bases, leaving 12 bases between the germline ends. The CDR3 reads CASSVVTVNYGYTF. In DNA, the CDR3 is TGTGCCAGCAGCGTAGTCACAGTCAACTATGGCTACACCTTC.

The chain joins TRBV6-1 to TRBJ1-1; unclear D gene. Trimming pared 0 bases from V and 0 bases from J, leaving 8 bases between. The CDR3 is 15 amino acids. Germline V gives CDR1 MNHNS, CDR2 SASEGT. CDR3 sequence: CASSEAMSMNTEAFF. As DNA, the CDR3 is TGTGCCAGCAGTGAAGCGATGAGCATGAACACTGAAGCTTTCTTT.

The rearrangement links TRBV14 to TRBJ2-1; 7 bases are a match to TRBD2. Germline assignment: CDR1 SGHDN and CDR2 FVKESK. This CDR3 region has 15 residues. V was pared by 3 bases and J by 14 bases, with 16 bases of the junction left unmatched. The CDR3 DNA reads TGTGCCAGCAGCCAGAATCCTGGGCTAGCGGATCATAAGTTCTTC. Protein sequence: CASSQNPGLADHKFF. Complete variable domain (other parts from reference TRBV14 and TRBJ2-1): EAGVTQFPSHSVIEKGQTVTLRCDPISGHDNLYWYRRVMGKEIKFLLHFVKESKQDESGMPNNRFLAERTGGTYSTLKVQPAELEDSGVYFCASSQNPGLADHKFFGPGTRLTVL.

V is TRBV10-2 and J is TRBJ1-2, with 7 bases matching TRBD1. The CDR3 consists of 19 residues. Germline trimming cut 2 bases from V and 8 bases from J; bases unmatched to any gene: 23. The germline gives CDR1 WSHSY, CDR2 SAAADI. CDR3 DNA sequence: TGCGCCAGCAGTGAGAGGGGGCTTCTTCGGACGGGGGCGCTTCGGGGCTACACCTTC. This encodes CASSERGLLRTGALRGYTF.

This chain connects TRBV6-6 to TRBJ1-1, with 7 bases fitting TRBD1. The CDR3 runs 14 residues. The germline V gene has CDR1 MNHNY and CDR2 SVGAGI (reference sequence). V lost 1 base, J lost 2 bases, and 1 base stayed unmatched. The chain's CDR3 is CASSYWDSNTEAFF. In DNA form, the CDR3 reads TGTGCCAGCAGTTACTGGGACAGCAACACTGAAGCTTTCTTT.

The genes are TRBV27 and TRBJ2-1, with D tentatively TRBD2 (5 bases). V gave up 0 bases and J gave up 0 bases, with 9 bases separating them. The germline gives CDR1 MNHEY, CDR2 SMNVEV (reference sequence). The CDR3 consists of 16 residues. The CDR3, as DNA: TGTGCCAGCAGTTTATCCGGACTGTTCTCCTACAATGAGCAGTTCTTC. As protein: CASSLSGLFSYNEQFF.

This clone was detected once. The rearrangement joins TRBV19 to TRBJ1-1; 7 bases agree with TRBD1. Germline V gives CDR1 LNHDA, CDR2 SQIVND (reference sequence). Trimming at V came to 1 base and at J to 4 bases, leaving 3 bases not matched to a gene. This CDR3 contains 14 residues. The CDR3 DNA is TGTGCCAGTAGTATAGCTGCAGGGGGCACTGAAGCTTTCTTT. It yields the protein CASSIAAGGTEAFF.

The V gene is TRBV7-8, the J gene TRBJ1-2; 7 nucleotides line up with TRBD1. With 5 bases clipped from V and 4 bases from J, the junction kept 16 bases outside the gene matches. Germline V gene lookup returns CDR1 SGHVS and CDR2 FQNEAQ. The CDR3 is made up of 17 amino acids. CDR3 sequence reads: CASSLLNTGTDPYGYTF. The CDR3 region has the DNA TGTGCCAGCAGCCTCTTAAACACCGGGACAGACCCCTATGGCTACACCTTC.

The chain recombines TRBV25-1 with TRBJ1-1; 8 bases agree with TRBD1. With 8 bases clipped from V and 1 base from J, the junction kept 12 bases outside the gene matches. CDR1 is MGHDK, CDR2 SYGVNS, per germline. This CDR3 spans 16 amino acids. The CDR3 here is CASRSGQGFANTEAFF. In DNA form, the CDR3 reads TGTGCCAGCCGAAGCGGACAGGGTTTCGCGAACACTGAAGCTTTCTTT.

V is TRBV21-1 and J is TRBJ2-7; the table's TRBD1 call for D was not verified on the DNA. TRBV21-1 has pseudogene status. The CDR3 spans 15 residues. The CDR3 sequence is CASSLRRGRGGEQYF. CDR3 coding DNA: TGTGCCAGCAGCCTTCGTCGAGGCAGGGGCGGCGAGCAGTACTTC.

This clone has a handful of counts. The V call is TRBV5-5, the J call TRBJ2-6, with TRBD2 matching 10 bases. After removal of 4 bases from V and 3 bases from J, the junction contained 4 bases not matched to a gene. Germline CDR1 reads SGHKS; CDR2 reads YYEKEE (reference sequence). CDR3 size: 16 residues. The CDR3 nucleotides read TGTGCCAGCAGCCTGCGGACTAGCGGTGGGGCCAACGTCCTGACTTTC. This gives the protein CASSLRTSGGANVLTF.

The chain combines TRBV23-1 with TRBJ2-7, with D possibly being TRBD2 (5 bases). TRBV23-1 is classed as an ORF, of uncertain function. The CDR3 has 14 residues. With 2 bases removed from V and 5 bases from J, the gap between germline ends came to 13 bases. This chain's CDR3 is CASSQPLGGHEQYF. CDR3 DNA sequence: TGCGCCAGCAGTCAACCACTAGGTGGCCACGAGCAGTACTTC.

The chain couples TRBV6-1 to TRBJ2-7; D not resolved. V was trimmed by 4 bases and J by 2 bases, leaving 9 bases between them. CDR1 MNHNS and CDR2 SASEGT come from the germline V gene. The CDR3 has 13 residues. This chain's CDR3 is CASSGVGPYEQYF. The CDR3 nucleotides read TGTGCCAGCAGTGGTGTCGGTCCCTACGAGCAGTACTTC.

This chain connects TRBV5-1 to TRBJ1-1, with 9 bases matching TRBD1. This CDR3 contains 17 residues. Germline trimming cut 0 bases from V and 4 bases from J; bases unmatched to any gene: 10. The germline V gene encodes CDR1 SGHRS and CDR2 YFSETQ. In nucleotides, the CDR3 is TGCGCCAGCAGCTTGGTCCCGGGACAGGGAAGGGGCACTGAAGCTTTCTTT. Amino acids: CASSLVPGQGRGTEAFF. The full variable domain, its missing parts supplied by reference TRBV5-1 and TRBJ1-1, is KAGVTQTPRYLIKTRGQQVTLSCSPISGHRSVSWYQQTPGQGLQFLFEYFSETQRNKGNFPGRFSGRQFSNSRSEMNVSTLELGDSALYLCASSLVPGQGRGTEAFFGQGTRLTVV.

The gene calls are TRBV4-3 and TRBJ1-2, with D perhaps matching TRBD1 (5 bases). Germline assignment: CDR1 LGHNA and CDR2 YSLEER. V was trimmed by 0 bases and J by 1 base, leaving 12 bases between them. The CDR3 runs to 16 residues. CDR3 amino acids: CASSQDRWDYNYGYTF. DNA of the CDR3: TGCGCCAGCAGCCAAGACCGGTGGGACTATAACTATGGCTACACCTTC.

This clone counts as medium-sized. The rearrangement links TRBV5-1 to TRBJ1-1; D possibly corresponds to TRBD1 (5 bases). The CDR3 spans 15 residues. Looked up from germline, CDR1 is SGHRS and CDR2 is YFSETQ. Deletions cut 4 bases from V and 5 bases from J, with 18 bases between. CDR3 amino acids: CASSNVDRGITEAFF. CDR3 nucleotide sequence: TGCGCCAGCAGCAACGTCGATCGGGGGATAACTGAAGCTTTCTTT.

This chain joins TRBV6-5 and TRBJ2-7; D unresolved. The CDR3 spans 13 residues. Per germline, CDR1 MNHEY and CDR2 SVGAGI. V lost 0 bases, J lost 6 bases, and 9 bases lay in between. DNA for the CDR3: TGTGCCAGCAGTTACTCGAGTGGTTCCGAGCAGTACTTC. Translation: CASSYSSGSEQYF.

This clone came up once. The rearrangement links TRBV5-1 to TRBJ2-1; D gene unclear. The length of the CDR3 is 12 residues. Per the germline V gene, CDR1 is SGHRS and CDR2 is YFSETQ. The ends were cut back, 2 bases at V and 5 bases at J, with 5 bases in the middle. The CDR3 is CASSFSDNEQFF. The CDR3 bases are TGCGCCAGCAGCTTCAGCGACAATGAGCAGTTCTTC.

This chain connects TRBV6-1 to TRBJ1-1, with D tentatively TRBD1 (6 bases). This CDR3 spans 14 amino acids. Germline V gene data show CDR1 as MNHNS and CDR2 as SASEGT. Trimming cost V 1 base and J 4 bases, with 10 bases left between them. The CDR3 nucleotides read TGTGCCAGCAGTGAAGACAGGGCGATCACTGAAGCTTTCTTT. Protein sequence: CASSEDRAITEAFF.

The chain couples TRBV4-3 to TRBJ2-1, with D perhaps matching TRBD2 (6 bases). V dropped 0 bases and J dropped 6 bases, with 21 bases sitting between them. Germline V gives CDR1 LGHNA, CDR2 YSLEER. The CDR3 spans 18 residues. DNA for the CDR3: TGCGCCAGCAGCCAAGACACGGGAGAAATGGATCCCGCCAATGAGCAGTTCTTC. As protein: CASSQDTGEMDPANEQFF.

The chain is built from TRBV5-6 and TRBJ2-7; 7 bases agree with TRBD2. After removal of 4 bases from V and 2 bases from J, the junction contained 3 bases not matched to a gene. This CDR3 spans 13 amino acids. The germline CDR1 and CDR2 sequences are SGHDT and YYEEEE. The CDR3 is CASSAGAAYEQYF. The CDR3 bases are TGTGCCAGCAGCGCGGGAGCTGCCTACGAGCAGTACTTC.

Details on this clone: Other nucleotide sequences in the sample specify the same CDR3. The chain is built from TRBV7-9 and TRBJ2-2, with TRBD2 as a possible D gene (6 bases). The germline gives CDR1 SEHNR, CDR2 FQNEAQ (reference sequence). Trimming left V 3 bases short and J 5 bases short, with 7 bases between. The CDR3 spans 13 residues. As DNA, the CDR3 is TGTGCCAGCAGCTTGGGAGGAACCGGGGAGCTGTTTTTT. Amino acids: CASSLGGTGELFF. Filled out from reference TRBV7-9 and TRBJ2-2, the complete variable domain reads DTGVSQNPRHKITKRGQNVTFRCDPISEHNRLYWYRQTLGQGPEFLTYFQNEAQLEKSRLLSDRFSAERPKGSFSTLEIQRTEQGDSAMYLCASSLGGTGELFFGEGSRLTVL.

The CDR3 nucleotides read TGTGCCAGCAGCTTAGCGTACGCGGGCGTATACAATGAGCAGTTCTTC. It specifies CASSLAYAGVYNEQFF. The rearrangement uses TRBV11-2 and TRBJ2-1; maybe TRBD2 (5 bases). Germline V gives CDR1 SGHAT, CDR2 FQNNGV. V was clipped by 1 base and J by 4 bases, with 14 bases between them. This CDR3 contains 16 residues. The variable domain in full, completed from reference TRBV11-2 and TRBJ2-1, reads EAGVAQSPRYKIIEKRQSVAFWCNPISGHATLYWYQQILGQGPKLLIQFQNNGVVDDSQLPKDRFSAERLKGVDSTLKIQPAKLEDSAVYLCASSLAYAGVYNEQFFGPGTRLTVL.

The chain carries TRBV4-2 and TRBJ2-7, with 8 bases fitting TRBD1. J gave up 2 bases and V 3 bases, and 6 bases lay outside the gene matches. The CDR3 runs 15 residues. CDR1 and CDR2 from the germline V gene are LGHNA and YNFKEQ. CDR3 DNA: TGTGCCAGCAGCCACGAAACAGGGGGGACCTACGAGCAGTACTTC. It encodes CASSHETGGTYEQYF.

The genes are TRBV27 and TRBJ1-5; weak D call: TRBD1 (5 bases). The CDR3 contains 14 residues. The V gene's germline CDR1 is MNHEY and CDR2 SMNVEV (reference sequence). V lost 0 bases and J lost 2, with 5 bases in between. DNA for the CDR3: TGTGCCAGCAGTTTATCAGGGGGCAATCAGCCCCAGCATTTT. Translating gives CASSLSGGNQPQHF.

The chain combines TRBV4-1 with TRBJ2-7; a possible D gene is TRBD1 (6 bases). With 2 bases removed from V and 2 bases from J, the gap between germline ends came to 13 bases. This CDR3 contains 15 residues. In germline, CDR1 is MGHRA, CDR2 YSYEKL. In DNA form, the CDR3 reads TGCGCCAGCAGCCAATGGGAACGGACAGCCTACGAGCAGTACTTC. It yields the protein CASSQWERTAYEQYF.

V is TRBV11-1 and J is TRBJ1-6; TRBD1 matches at 7 bases. Losses at the gene ends were 3 bases for V and 9 bases for J; bases not matched to a gene: 5. The germline V gene encodes CDR1 SGHAT and CDR2 FQDESV (reference sequence). CDR3 size: 14 residues. In nucleotides, the CDR3 is TGTGCCAGCAGCTTGACAGGGACGGGTTCACCCCTCCACTTT. This encodes CASSLTGTGSPLHF.

V usage is TRBV7-3 and J usage is TRBJ1-6, with TRBD1 identical over 7 bases. Trimming at V came to 7 bases and at J to 2 bases, leaving 17 bases not matched to a gene. Germline CDR1 SGHTA, CDR2 FQGTGA. The CDR3 length is 19 residues. CDR3 sequence (DNA): TGTGCCAGCAACTCAGAGACAGGGATCTTCGTGCCCTATAATTCACCCCTCCACTTT. It encodes CASNSETGIFVPYNSPLHF.